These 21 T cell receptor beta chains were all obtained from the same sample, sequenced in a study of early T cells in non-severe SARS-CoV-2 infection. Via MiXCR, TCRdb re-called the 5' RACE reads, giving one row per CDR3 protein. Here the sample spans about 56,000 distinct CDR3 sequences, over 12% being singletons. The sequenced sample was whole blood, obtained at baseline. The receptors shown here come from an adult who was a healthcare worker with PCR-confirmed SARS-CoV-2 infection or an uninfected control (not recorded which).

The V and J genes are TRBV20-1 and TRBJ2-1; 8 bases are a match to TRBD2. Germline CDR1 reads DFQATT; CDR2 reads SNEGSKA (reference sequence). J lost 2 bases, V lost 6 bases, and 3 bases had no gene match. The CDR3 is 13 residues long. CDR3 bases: TGCAGTGCCGGGAGGGGAACCTACAATGAGCAGTTCTTC. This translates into CSAGRGTYNEQFF.

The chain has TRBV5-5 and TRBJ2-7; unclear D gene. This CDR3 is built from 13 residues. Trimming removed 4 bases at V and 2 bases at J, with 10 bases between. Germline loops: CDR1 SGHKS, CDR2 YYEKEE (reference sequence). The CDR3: CASSLLVPYEQYF. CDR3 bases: TGTGCCAGCAGCCTCCTAGTTCCCTACGAGCAGTACTTC.

The CDR3 sequence is CASSLQGGSPLHF. CDR3 coding DNA: TGTGCCAGCAGCTTACAGGGTGGCTCACCCCTCCACTTT. This chain uses TRBV13 with TRBJ1-6, with D possibly being TRBD1 (5 bases). Germline V gene data show CDR1 as PRHDT and CDR2 as FYEKMQ (reference sequence). This CDR3 has 13 residues. The V and J ends lost 2 bases and 10 bases respectively, with 9 bases between them.

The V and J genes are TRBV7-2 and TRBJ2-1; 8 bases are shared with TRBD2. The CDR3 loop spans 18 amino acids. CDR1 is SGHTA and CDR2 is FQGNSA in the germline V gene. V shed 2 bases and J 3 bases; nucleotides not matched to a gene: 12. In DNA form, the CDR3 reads TGTGCCAGCAGCTTATTTTCGTCCAGCGGGGGCCTCTACAATGAGCAGTTCTTC. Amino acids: CASSLFSSSGGLYNEQFF.

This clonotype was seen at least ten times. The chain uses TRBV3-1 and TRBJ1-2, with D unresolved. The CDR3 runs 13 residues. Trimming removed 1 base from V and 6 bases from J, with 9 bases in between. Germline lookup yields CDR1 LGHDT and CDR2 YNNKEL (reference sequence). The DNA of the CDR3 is TGTGCCAGCAGCCAAGCTCGTCAGGATGGCTACACCTTC. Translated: CASSQARQDGYTF. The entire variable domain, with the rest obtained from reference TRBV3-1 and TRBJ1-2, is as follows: DTAVSQTPKYLVTQMGNDKSIKCEQNLGHDTMYWYKQDSKKFLKIMFSYNNKELIINETVPNRFSPKSPDKAHLNLHINSLELGDSAVYFCASSQARQDGYTFGSGTRLTVV.

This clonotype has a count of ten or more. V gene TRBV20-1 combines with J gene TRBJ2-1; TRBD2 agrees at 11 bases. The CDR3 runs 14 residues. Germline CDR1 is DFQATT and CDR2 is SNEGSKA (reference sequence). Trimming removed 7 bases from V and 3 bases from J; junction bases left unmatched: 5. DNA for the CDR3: TGCAGTGGTAAGACTAGCGGGAACTACAATGAGCAGTTCTTC. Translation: CSGKTSGNYNEQFF.

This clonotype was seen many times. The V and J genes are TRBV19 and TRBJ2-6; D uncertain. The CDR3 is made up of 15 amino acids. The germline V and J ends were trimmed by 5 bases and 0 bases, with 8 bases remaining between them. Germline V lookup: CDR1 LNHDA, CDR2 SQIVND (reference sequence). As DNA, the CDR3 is TGTGCCAGTAGTCCCGTGGCCTCTGGGGCCAACGTCCTGACTTTC. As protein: CASSPVASGANVLTF.

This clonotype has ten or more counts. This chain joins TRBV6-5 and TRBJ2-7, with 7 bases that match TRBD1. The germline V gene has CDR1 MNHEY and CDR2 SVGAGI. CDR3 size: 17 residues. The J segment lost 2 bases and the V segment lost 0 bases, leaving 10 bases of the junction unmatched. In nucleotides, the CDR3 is TGTGCCAGCAGTTACTCCGCTTCCGGGACAGCTCCCTACGAGCAGTACTTC. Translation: CASSYSASGTAPYEQYF.

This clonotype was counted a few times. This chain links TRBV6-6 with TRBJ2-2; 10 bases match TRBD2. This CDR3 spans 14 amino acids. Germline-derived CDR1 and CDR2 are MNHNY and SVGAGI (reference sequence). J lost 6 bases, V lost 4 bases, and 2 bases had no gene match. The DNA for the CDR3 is TGTGCCAGCAGTTTGAGCGGGGGGGCCGGGGAGCTGTTTTTT. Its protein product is CASSLSGGAGELFF.

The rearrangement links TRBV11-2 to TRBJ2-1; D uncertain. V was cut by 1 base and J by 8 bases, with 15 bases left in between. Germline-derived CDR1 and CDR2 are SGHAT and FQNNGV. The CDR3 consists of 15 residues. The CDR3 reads CASSLGPQTVYEQFF. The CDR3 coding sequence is TGTGCCAGCAGCTTAGGACCCCAAACGGTCTATGAGCAGTTCTTC.

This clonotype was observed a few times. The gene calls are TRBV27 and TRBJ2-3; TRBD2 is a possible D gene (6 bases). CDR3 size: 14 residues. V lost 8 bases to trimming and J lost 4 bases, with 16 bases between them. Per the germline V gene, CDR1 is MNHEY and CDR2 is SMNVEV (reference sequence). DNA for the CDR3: TGTGCCAGCTCTTGGCGGGATTGGGCAGATACGCAGTATTTT. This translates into CASSWRDWADTQYF.

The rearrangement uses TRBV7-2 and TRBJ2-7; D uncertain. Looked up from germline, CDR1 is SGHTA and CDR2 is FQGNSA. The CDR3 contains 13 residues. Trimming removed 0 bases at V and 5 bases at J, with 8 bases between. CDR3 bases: TGTGCCAGCAGCTTAGCTTTTATCGACGAGCAGTACTTC. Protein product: CASSLAFIDEQYF. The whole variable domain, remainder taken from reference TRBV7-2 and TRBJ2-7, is GAGVSQSPSNKVTEKGKDVELRCDPISGHTALYWYRQSLGQGLEFLIYFQGNSAPDKSGLPSDRFSAERTGGSVSTLTIQRTQQEDSAVYLCASSLAFIDEQYFGPGTRLTVT.

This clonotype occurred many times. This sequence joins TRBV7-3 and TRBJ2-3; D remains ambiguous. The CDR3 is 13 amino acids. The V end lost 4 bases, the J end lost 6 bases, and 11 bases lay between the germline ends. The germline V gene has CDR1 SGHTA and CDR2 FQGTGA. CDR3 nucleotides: TGTGCCAGCAGCTCCGCCCCGAGTGATACGCAGTATTTT. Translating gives CASSSAPSDTQYF. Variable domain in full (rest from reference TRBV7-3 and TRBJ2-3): GAGVSQTPSNKVTEKGKYVELRCDPISGHTALYWYRQSLGQGPEFLIYFQGTGAADDSGLPNDRFFAVRPEGSVSTLKIQRTERGDSAVYLCASSSAPSDTQYFGPGTRLTVL.

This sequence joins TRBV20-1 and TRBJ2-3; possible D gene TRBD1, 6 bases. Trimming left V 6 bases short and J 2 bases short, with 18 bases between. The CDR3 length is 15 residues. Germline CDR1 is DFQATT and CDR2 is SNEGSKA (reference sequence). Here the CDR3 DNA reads TGCAGTGCAGAGAGGGCAGGGGACGACACAGATACGCAGTATTTT. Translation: CSAERAGDDTDTQYF.

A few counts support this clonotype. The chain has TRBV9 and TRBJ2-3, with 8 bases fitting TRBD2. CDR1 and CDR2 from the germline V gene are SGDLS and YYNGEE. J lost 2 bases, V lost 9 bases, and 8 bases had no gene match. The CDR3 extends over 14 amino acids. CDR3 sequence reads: CATASSGYTDTQYF. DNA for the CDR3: TGTGCCACCGCCTCTAGCGGGTACACAGATACGCAGTATTTT.

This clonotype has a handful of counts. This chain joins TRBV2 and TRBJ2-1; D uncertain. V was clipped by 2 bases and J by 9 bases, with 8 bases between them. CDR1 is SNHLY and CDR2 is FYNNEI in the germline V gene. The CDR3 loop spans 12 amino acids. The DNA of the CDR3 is TGTGCCAGCAGTGAACTCGGCGGTGAGCAGTTCTTC. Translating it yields CASSELGGEQFF. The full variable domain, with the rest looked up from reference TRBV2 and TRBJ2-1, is EPEVTQTPSHQVTQMGQEVILRCVPISNHLYFYWYRQILGQKVEFLVSFYNNEISEKSEIFDDQFSVERPDGSNFTLKIRSTKLEDSAMYFCASSELGGEQFFGPGTRLTVL.

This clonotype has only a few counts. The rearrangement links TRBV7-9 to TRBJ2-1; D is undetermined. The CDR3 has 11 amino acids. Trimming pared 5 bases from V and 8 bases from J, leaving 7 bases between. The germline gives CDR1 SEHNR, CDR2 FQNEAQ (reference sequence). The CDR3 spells CASSHNDEQFF. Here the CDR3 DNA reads TGTGCCAGCAGCCACAATGATGAGCAGTTCTTC.

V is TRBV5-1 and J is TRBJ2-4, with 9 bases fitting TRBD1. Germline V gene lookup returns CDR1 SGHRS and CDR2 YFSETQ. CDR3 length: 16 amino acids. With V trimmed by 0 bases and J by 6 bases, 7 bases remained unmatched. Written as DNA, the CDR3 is TGCGCCAGCAGCTTGGGGCCGGGACAGGGATCAAACATTCAGTACTTC. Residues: CASSLGPGQGSNIQYF.

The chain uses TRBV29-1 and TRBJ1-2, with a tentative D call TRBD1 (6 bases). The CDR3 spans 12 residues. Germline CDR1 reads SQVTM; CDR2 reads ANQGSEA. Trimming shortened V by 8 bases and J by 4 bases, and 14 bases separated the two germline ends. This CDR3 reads CSIRGSSYGYTF. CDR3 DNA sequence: TGCAGCATCAGGGGCTCCTCCTATGGCTACACCTTC. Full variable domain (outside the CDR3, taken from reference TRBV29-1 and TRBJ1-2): SAVISQKPSRDICQRGTSLTIQCQVDSQVTMMFWYRQQPGQSLTLIATANQGSEATYESGFVIDKFPISRPNLTFSTLTVSNMSPEDSSIYLCSIRGSSYGYTFGSGTRLTVV.

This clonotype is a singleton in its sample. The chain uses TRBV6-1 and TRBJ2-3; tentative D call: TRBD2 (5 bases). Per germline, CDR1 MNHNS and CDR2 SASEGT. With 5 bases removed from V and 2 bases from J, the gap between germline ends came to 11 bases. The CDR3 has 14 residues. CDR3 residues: CASSQRTDTDTQYF. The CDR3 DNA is TGTGCCAGCAGTCAAAGGACTGACACAGATACGCAGTATTTT.

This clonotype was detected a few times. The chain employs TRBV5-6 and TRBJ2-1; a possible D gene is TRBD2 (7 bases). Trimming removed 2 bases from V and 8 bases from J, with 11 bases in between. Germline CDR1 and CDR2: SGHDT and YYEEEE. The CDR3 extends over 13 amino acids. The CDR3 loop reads CASSLQGGDEQFF. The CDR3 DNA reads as TGTGCCAGCAGCTTACAGGGAGGGGATGAGCAGTTCTTC.